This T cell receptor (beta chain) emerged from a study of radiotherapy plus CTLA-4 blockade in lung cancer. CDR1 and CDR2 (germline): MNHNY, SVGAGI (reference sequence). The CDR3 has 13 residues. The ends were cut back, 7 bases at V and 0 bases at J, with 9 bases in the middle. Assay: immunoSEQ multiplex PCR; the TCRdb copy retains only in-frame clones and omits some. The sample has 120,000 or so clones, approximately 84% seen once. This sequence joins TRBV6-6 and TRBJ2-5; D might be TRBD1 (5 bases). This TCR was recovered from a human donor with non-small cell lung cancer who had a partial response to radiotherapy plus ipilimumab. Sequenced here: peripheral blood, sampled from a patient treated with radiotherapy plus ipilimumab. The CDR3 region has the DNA TGTGCCAGCAAACAGGCCAACCAAGAGACCCAGTACTTC. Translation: CASKQANQETQYF.